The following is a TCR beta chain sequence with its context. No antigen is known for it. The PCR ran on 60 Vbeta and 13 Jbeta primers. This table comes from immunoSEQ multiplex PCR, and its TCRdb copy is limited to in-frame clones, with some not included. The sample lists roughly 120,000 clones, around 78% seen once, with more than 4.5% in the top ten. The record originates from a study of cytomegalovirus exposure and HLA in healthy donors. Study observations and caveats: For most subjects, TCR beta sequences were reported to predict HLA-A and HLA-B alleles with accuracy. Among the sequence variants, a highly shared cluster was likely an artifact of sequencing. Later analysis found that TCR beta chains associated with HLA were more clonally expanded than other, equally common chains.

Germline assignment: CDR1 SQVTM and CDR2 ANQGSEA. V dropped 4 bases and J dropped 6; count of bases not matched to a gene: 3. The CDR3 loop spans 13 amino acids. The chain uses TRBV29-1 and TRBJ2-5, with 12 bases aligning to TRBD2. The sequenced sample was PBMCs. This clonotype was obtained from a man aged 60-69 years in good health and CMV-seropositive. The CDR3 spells CSVGTSGDKTQYF. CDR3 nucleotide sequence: TGCAGCGTTGGGACTAGCGGGGATAAGACCCAGTACTTC.